These 3 T cell receptor beta chains came from one sample sequenced in a study of cytomegalovirus exposure and HLA in healthy donors. The PCR had 60 Vbeta and 13 Jbeta primers. Using immunoSEQ multiplex PCR, the repertoire was profiled, and TCRdb retains in-frame clones only, with some absent. This repertoire shows under 250,000 clones, 70% to 90% found once; its top ten account for about 2.3%. Sequenced input: PBMCs. The receptors come from a woman in her 50s in good health and CMV-seronegative.

This sequence joins TRBV2 and TRBJ1-5; a possible D gene is TRBD1 (6 bases). From germline, CDR1 is SNHLY and CDR2 FYNNEI. V lost 6 bases and J lost 4, with 16 bases in between. CDR3 size: 15 residues. In DNA form, the CDR3 reads TGTGCCAGCAGCGCGTTGGGACAATTTAATCAGCCCCAGCATTTT. The encoded protein is CASSALGQFNQPQHF. Full variable domain (rest looked up from reference TRBV2 and TRBJ1-5): EPEVTQTPSHQVTQMGQEVILRCVPISNHLYFYWYRQILGQKVEFLVSFYNNEISEKSEIFDDQFSVERPDGSNFTLKIRSTKLEDSAMYFCASSALGQFNQPQHFGDGTRLSIL.

J is TRBJ2-5 and V is TRBV6-1; 14 bases are a match to TRBD2. This CDR3 contains 16 residues. With 4 bases clipped from V and 4 bases from J, the junction kept 5 bases outside the gene matches. In germline, CDR1 is MNHNS, CDR2 SASEGT. The CDR3 sequence: CASSGHGLAGGETQYF. The CDR3 DNA is TGTGCCAGCAGTGGACATGGACTAGCGGGAGGAGAGACCCAGTACTTC.

V gene TRBV11-1 combines with J gene TRBJ2-4; 11 positions agree with TRBD1. Germline assignment: CDR1 SGHAT and CDR2 FQDESV (reference sequence). CDR3 size: 14 residues. V gave up 5 bases and J gave up 7 bases; unmatched junction bases: 4. The CDR3 loop is CASSRDRGDNIQYF. CDR3 bases: TGTGCCAGCAGCCGGGACAGGGGGGATAACATTCAGTACTTC.